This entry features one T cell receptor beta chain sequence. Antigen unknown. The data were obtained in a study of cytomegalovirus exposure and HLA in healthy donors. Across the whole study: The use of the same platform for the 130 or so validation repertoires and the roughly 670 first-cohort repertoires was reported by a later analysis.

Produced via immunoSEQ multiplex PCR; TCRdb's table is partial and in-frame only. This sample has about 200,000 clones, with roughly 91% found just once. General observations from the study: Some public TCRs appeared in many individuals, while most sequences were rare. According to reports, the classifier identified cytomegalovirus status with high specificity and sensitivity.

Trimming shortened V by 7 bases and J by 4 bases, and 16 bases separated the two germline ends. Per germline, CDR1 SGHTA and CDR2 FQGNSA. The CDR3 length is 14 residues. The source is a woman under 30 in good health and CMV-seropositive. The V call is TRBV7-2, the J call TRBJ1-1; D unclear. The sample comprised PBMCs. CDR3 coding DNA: TGTGCCAGCACCCGGGAACTCCTGCTCACTGAAGCTTTCTTT. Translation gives CASTRELLLTEAFF. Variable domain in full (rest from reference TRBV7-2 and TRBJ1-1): GAGVSQSPSNKVTEKGKDVELRCDPISGHTALYWYRQSLGQGLEFLIYFQGNSAPDKSGLPSDRFSAERTGGSVSTLTIQRTQQEDSAVYLCASTRELLLTEAFFGQGTRLTVV.